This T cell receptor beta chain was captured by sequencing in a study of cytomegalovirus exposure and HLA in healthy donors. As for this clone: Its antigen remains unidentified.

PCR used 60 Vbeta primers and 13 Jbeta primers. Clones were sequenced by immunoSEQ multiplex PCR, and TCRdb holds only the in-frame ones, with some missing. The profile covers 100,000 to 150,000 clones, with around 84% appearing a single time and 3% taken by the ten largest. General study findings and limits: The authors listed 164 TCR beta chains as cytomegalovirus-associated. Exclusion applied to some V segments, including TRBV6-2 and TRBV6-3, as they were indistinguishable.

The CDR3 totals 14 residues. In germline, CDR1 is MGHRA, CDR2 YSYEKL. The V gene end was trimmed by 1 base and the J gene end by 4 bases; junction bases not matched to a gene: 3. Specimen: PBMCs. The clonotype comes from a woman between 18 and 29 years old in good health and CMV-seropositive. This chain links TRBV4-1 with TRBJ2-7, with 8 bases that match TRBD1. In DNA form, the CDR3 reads TGCGCCAGCAGCCAAGTCCAGGGGGCTTACGAGCAGTACTTC. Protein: CASSQVQGAYEQYF.